This TCR beta chain was profiled in a study of blood T cells in healthy people across ages. Notes on the study in general: Roughly linearly, TCR beta diversity per million T cells fell as age increased. There was no known CMV status for donors, so expanded clonotype changes were possibly confounded.

The V segment lost 7 bases and the J segment 7 bases; nucleotides outside the gene matches: 8. The CDR3 extends over 14 amino acids. Germline V gene lookup returns CDR1 SGHTA and CDR2 FQGNSA. About this clonotype: Its cognate antigen is unknown.

PCR was performed a second time for roughly 7 to 12 cycles using a sample-barcoded 5' primer and a J-beta primer mix. Each cDNA molecule was tagged by a template-switch adaptor with 12 random nucleotides. Every sample gave at least 2.5 million paired-end reads containing CDR3. TCRdb reprocessed the 5' RACE reads via MiXCR and lists one record per CDR3 protein. The sample records about a million distinct CDR3 sequences, around 49% being singletons. Sequenced: blood. This receptor was obtained from a man between 25 and 39 years old in good health. The chain employs TRBV7-2 and TRBJ2-1; 9 bases are shared with TRBD1. The CDR3: CASMVGTGQNEQFF. The CDR3 DNA reads as TGTGCCAGCATGGTCGGGACAGGGCAGAATGAGCAGTTCTTC.